These T cell receptor beta chains were read from a single sample in a study of response to subunit inactivated influenza vaccine. TCRdb processed the RT-PCR reads anew with MiXCR; each CDR3 protein has one entry. The table has about 780,000 distinct CDR3 sequences, around a sixth seen once. Sequenced material: PBMCs from blood, taken 4 to 6 days after vaccination. These receptors all come from a man aged 45 to 65 who received an inactivated influenza vaccine. CDR3s include the opening cysteine and the closing phenylalanine or tryptophan. A D gene is named only where the DNA matches it firmly. Some rows have no size entry. The others give once, few or many, or a class for an expanded clone.

clone_size | j_call | v_call | d_call | cdr3_nt | cdr3_aa
- | TRBJ2-2 | TRBV15 | TRBD1 | TGTGCCACCAGCAGAGAGAGGACAGGGAACACCGGGGAGCTGTTTTTT | CATSRERTGNTGELFF
few | TRBJ1-1 | TRBV9 | TRBD1 | TGTGCCAGCAGCGGGGGACAGGGGGAGCCCGAAGCTTTCTTT | CASSGGQGEPEAFF
- | TRBJ2-1 | TRBV7-6 | TRBD2 | TGTGCCAGCAGCTTAGGTAGTGGACTAGCGGGGGTCAATGAGCAGTTCTTC | CASSLGSGLAGVNEQFF
- | TRBJ2-1 | TRBV4-1 | - | TGCGCCAGCAGCCAAACCCCCGGGACCGAAGCCTACAATGAGCAGTTCTTC | CASSQTPGTEAYNEQFF
- | TRBJ2-7 | TRBV18 | - | TGTGCCAGCTCACCACGGGGGGCGCTTGGGGAGCAGTACTTC | CASSPRGALGEQYF
many | TRBJ2-7 | TRBV6-5 | - | TGTGCCAGCAGTTACCCCGTGTCGTCGGTAGCGGCTCACTACGAGCAGTACTTC | CASSYPVSSVAAHYEQYF
few | TRBJ2-2 | TRBV20-1 | TRBD1 | TGCAGTGCATCCTGGGCAGGGGACAGCGCCGGGGAGCTGTTTTTT | CSASWAGDSAGELFF
few | TRBJ2-2 | TRBV5-6 | - | TGTGCCAGCACCCCCTATTCGGGGGAGAACACCGGGGAGCTGTTTTTT | CASTPYSGENTGELFF
- | TRBJ2-2 | TRBV28 | - | TGTGCCAGCAGTTATGGGAGACTGGACAGTCGGACCGGGGAGCTGTTTTTT | CASSYGRLDSRTGELFF
- | TRBJ2-2 | TRBV20-1 | TRBD1 | TGCAGTGCCCAACCGGGACAGGGGGGAGGAGGGGAGCTGTTTTTT | CSAQPGQGGGGELFF
- | TRBJ2-7 | TRBV3-1 | - | TGTGCCAGCAGCCAAGATTCCATCAAGCAGTACTTC | CASSQDSIKQYF
- | TRBJ2-6 | TRBV27 | - | TGTGCCAGCACCGCTATGATACGCTCTGGGGCCAACGTCCTGACTTTC | CASTAMIRSGANVLTF
few | TRBJ1-2 | TRBV6-5 | - | TGTGCCAGCAGTTACGGAGGGAAGTATGGCTACACCTTC | CASSYGGKYGYTF
- | TRBJ2-3 | TRBV5-1 | - | TGCGCCAGCAGCTTGGTTGGGGGGGCTAGAGATACGCAGTATTTT | CASSLVGGARDTQYF
- | TRBJ2-3 | TRBV29-1 | - | TGCAGCGTTGACTGGGGGGACCCAGATACGCAGTATTTT | CSVDWGDPDTQYF
- | TRBJ2-5 | TRBV18 | - | TGTGCCAGCTCACCAAGGGCTTTGAGGGAAGAGACCCAGTACTTC | CASSPRALREETQYF
many | TRBJ2-1 | TRBV20-1 | - | TGCAGTGCTAGAGATCTGGGGATGGAGCAGTTCTTC | CSARDLGMEQFF
few | TRBJ2-1 | TRBV24-1 | - | TGTGCCACCAGTGACCCCAGGTACTATGAGCAGTTCTTC | CATSDPRYYEQFF
- | TRBJ2-7 | TRBV12-3/TRBV12-4 | - | TGTGCCAGCAGTTTAGGGGGGGGCAGAGACGAGCAGTACTTC | CASSLGGGRDEQYF
- | TRBJ2-7 | TRBV5-1 | - | TGCGCCAGCAGCTTAATGACTAGTGGTTACGAGCAGTACTTC | CASSLMTSGYEQYF
few | TRBJ2-7 | TRBV6-1 | TRBD1 | TGTGCCAGCAGGACAGGGGACGCCAGGTATCGGGAGCAGTACTTC | CASRTGDARYREQYF
- | TRBJ2-5 | TRBV20-1 | - | TGCAGTGCTTCACCTCAGGGGGGGGTCCGAGAGACCCAGTACTTC | CSASPQGGVRETQYF
- | TRBJ1-1 | TRBV5-5 | - | TGTAGCGGGGGGGACACTGAAGCTTTCTTT | CSGGDTEAFF
few | TRBJ2-3 | TRBV5-1 | TRBD1 | TGCGCCAGCAGCTTACTACCGGGACAGATAAGCACAGATACGCAGTATTTT | CASSLLPGQISTDTQYF
- | TRBJ2-7 | TRBV6-5 | TRBD1 | TGTGCCAGCAGTACAGGGGGCCTCAAGCAGTACTTC | CASSTGGLKQYF
- | TRBJ2-1 | TRBV5-1 | - | TGCGCCAGCAGCCTTCAGGAGGCCTCCTACAATGAGCAGTTCTTC | CASSLQEASYNEQFF